The 9 T cell receptor beta chains in this list originate from one sample, sequenced in a study of T cell clonality in common variable immunodeficiency. Libraries were prepared by immunoSEQ multiplex PCR; TCRdb keeps only in-frame clonotypes and omits some of them. This sample carries about 35,000 clones, none of them present only once. Sample: peripheral blood mononuclear cells. The receptor set was obtained from a person aged 18 to 75 in good health.

This clone was observed many times. The read gets to within 3 residues of the CDR3 end, and the germline J gene fills in the rest. The rearrangement links TRBV20-1 to TRBJ2-5; D may be TRBD1 (5 bases). V was pared by 5 bases and J by 3 bases, with 10 bases between. This CDR3 is 12 amino acids long. The V gene's germline CDR1 is DFQATT and CDR2 SNEGSKA (reference sequence). The DNA read from the CDR3 is TGCAGTGCTTATGACAGAAAAGAGACC. It yields the protein CSAYDRKET. The entire CDR3 protein reads CSAYDRKETQYF.

For this clone: The CDR3 is cut off 3 residues early in the read; its end comes from the germline J gene. This chain joins TRBV18 and TRBJ1-1; D perhaps matches TRBD1 (6 bases). Germline assignment: CDR1 KGHSH and CDR2 LQKENI. V lost 2 bases, J lost 1 base, and 14 bases lay in between. The CDR3 runs to 16 residues. The CDR3: CASSPSSGGQNTEAFF. The sequenced part of the CDR3 DNA is TGTGCCAGCTCACCATCGTCTGGGGGCCAGAACACTGAA.

This clone was counted many times. At one boundary the junction diverges from the germline segment, which might be a read error. The observed sequence ends 3 residues before the CDR3 terminus, with the missing tail filled in from the germline J gene. Other DNA sequences in this sample translate to the same CDR3. The chain has TRBV20-1 and TRBJ1-3, with 8 bases matching TRBD1. CDR3 length: 13 amino acids. Germline V gives CDR1 DFQATT, CDR2 SNEGSKA (reference sequence). The sequenced CDR3 bases are TGCAGTGCTTTAGGACAGGGAGGAAACACG. This sequence encodes CSALGQGGNT. The entire CDR3 protein reads CSALGQGGNTIYF.

This clone was observed a handful of times. The read stops 3 residues short of the end of the CDR3; the missing end is completed from the germline J gene. The genes are TRBV20-1 and TRBJ2-1, with TRBD2 matching 10 bases. The V segment lost 4 bases and the J segment 5 bases; nucleotides outside the gene matches: 8. The CDR3 has 15 residues. CDR1 is DFQATT and CDR2 is SNEGSKA in the germline V gene (reference sequence). The CDR3 DNA, read in part, is TGCAGTGCTACCCCCGGGACTAGCGACCACAATGAG. This gives the protein CSATPGTSDHNE. The entire CDR3 protein is CSATPGTSDHNEQFF.

The table lists this clone with many counts. The CDR3 bases that were read are TGTGCCAGCAGTCCTCAACTCACAGGGAATGGC. Protein product: CASSPQLTGNG. The whole CDR3 sequence is CASSPQLTGNGYTF. This chain links TRBV7-9 with TRBJ1-2; TRBD1 might be the D (6 bases). Sequencing ends 3 residues short of the CDR3 end; the germline J gene provides the rest. V lost 6 bases and J 6 bases, leaving 17 bases between the germline ends. The CDR3 loop spans 14 amino acids. Germline V gene sequence: CDR1 SEHNR, CDR2 FQNEAQ (reference sequence).

A remark on this clone: The CDR3 end lies 3 residues beyond the end of the read and is filled in from the germline J gene. The chain recombines TRBV20-1 with TRBJ1-4; 7 bases match TRBD1. Germline V lookup: CDR1 DFQATT, CDR2 SNEGSKA (reference sequence). The CDR3 length is 14 residues. This CDR3 is CSARSGGWNSPLFF. CDR3 bases read: TGCAGTGCTAGGTCAGGGGGTTGGAATTCACCA.

The sample holds many counts of this clone. Partial CDR3 DNA: TGTGCCAGCAGTAAAAGAGCGGGACCTCGACTCGCCTACAATGAG. It encodes CASSKRAGPRLAYNE. Given in full, the CDR3 is CASSKRAGPRLAYNEQFF. The chain couples TRBV28 to TRBJ2-1; 7 positions agree with TRBD2. The read finishes 3 residues shy of the CDR3 end, and the germline J gene is used to complete it. CDR1 is MDHEN and CDR2 is SYDVKM in the germline V gene. This CDR3 contains 18 residues. V was clipped by 5 bases and J by 2 bases; unmatched bases: 15.

In this sample, this clone turned up many times. With the read ending 3 residues before the CDR3 end, the germline J gene is used to fill in that end. The V and J genes are TRBV5-4 and TRBJ1-2, with D unresolved. The germline CDR1 and CDR2 sequences are SGHNT and YYREEE (reference sequence). Trimming removed 1 base from V and 7 bases from J, with 8 bases in between. The CDR3 covers 12 residues. The CDR3 sequence: CASSLNGLGYTF. CDR3 DNA, as far as it was read: TGTGCCAGCAGCTTGAACGGTCTTGGC.

In its sample, this clone was seen many times. The read terminates 3 residues ahead of where the CDR3 ends, so the germline J gene completes it. This chain joins TRBV20-1 and TRBJ1-4; 7 positions match TRBD1. Germline V gives CDR1 DFQATT, CDR2 SNEGSKA (reference sequence). With V trimmed by 5 bases and J by 4 bases, 7 bases remained unmatched. CDR3 length equals 14 residues. CDR3 loop: CSALPGQHNEKLFF. The part of the CDR3 DNA that was read is TGCAGTGCTCTTCCGGGACAGCATAATGAAAAA.